A single sample gave rise to the 31 T cell receptor beta chains below, sequenced in a study of blood T cells in healthy people across ages. A second PCR, run for roughly 6 to 11 cycles, used a sample-barcoded 5' primer plus a J-beta primer mix. TCRdb recomputed calls from the 5' RACE reads with MiXCR, one row per CDR3 protein. The profile shows approximately 490,000 distinct CDR3 sequences, nearly 25% of them singletons. Another study also made use of these data, one on T cells of mothers and their children.

Sequenced input: blood. The receptors were sampled from a boy between 10 and 17 years old in good health.

This clonotype occurred many times. The chain has TRBV18 and TRBJ2-5; D is unresolved. The germline V gene has CDR1 KGHSH and CDR2 LQKENI. The CDR3 runs to 12 residues. Trimming cost V 3 bases and J 2 bases, with 4 bases left between them. In DNA form, the CDR3 reads TGTGCCAGCTCACCGCGGCAAGAGACCCAGTACTTC. Protein product: CASSPRQETQYF.

V and J are TRBV6-1 and TRBJ2-7; D not resolved. The germline CDR1 and CDR2 sequences are MNHNS and SASEGT. This CDR3 has 13 amino acids. V was clipped by 8 bases and J by 0 bases, with 11 bases between them. CDR3 sequence reads: CASPGRSSYEQYF. In nucleotides, the CDR3 is TGTGCCAGCCCAGGCAGGAGCTCCTACGAGCAGTACTTC.

The table lists this clonotype with a few counts. The gene calls are TRBV7-9 and TRBJ2-5; 12 nucleotides match TRBD1. The end of the DNA aligns better with TRBJ2-1, so the J call may be wrong. CDR1 is SEHNR and CDR2 is FQNEAQ in the germline V gene (reference sequence). This CDR3 spans 17 amino acids. This CDR3 reads CASSLRRGQGANNEQFF. The CDR3 DNA follows: TGTGCCAGCAGCTTAAGGCGGGGACAGGGGGCAAACAATGAGCAGTTCTTC.

This clonotype has a handful of counts. J is TRBJ2-3 and V is TRBV3-1; the D is unclear. Germline V gene sequence: CDR1 LGHDT, CDR2 YNNKEL (reference sequence). The CDR3 spans 15 residues. V lost 4 bases and J 5 bases, leaving 16 bases between the germline ends. The CDR3 DNA reads as TGTGCCAGCAGCCTGGGTATGGTCCGGGTAGATACGCAGTATTTT. Its translation is CASSLGMVRVDTQYF.

The chain employs TRBV13 and TRBJ2-1; 12 bases are shared with TRBD2. Germline trimming cut 5 bases from V and 9 bases from J; bases unmatched to any gene: 8. From germline, CDR1 is PRHDT and CDR2 FYEKMQ (reference sequence). The CDR3 length is 15 residues. The CDR3 is CASSRLAGDEGEQFF. The CDR3 bases are TGTGCCAGCAGCCGACTAGCGGGAGATGAGGGTGAGCAGTTCTTC.

DNA for the CDR3: TGCGCCAGTAGCACCCAAGGGAATGAGCAGTTCTTC. It yields the protein CASSTQGNEQFF. V is TRBV5-1 and J is TRBJ2-5; D remains unclear. The DNA end lines up better with TRBJ2-1; the J call may be wrong. This CDR3 region has 12 residues. Germline loops: CDR1 SGHRS, CDR2 YFSETQ.

Only a few counts were recorded for this clonotype. CDR3 sequence (DNA): TGTGCCAGCAGCCACCCGGAGGACGCTATTTACGAGCAGTACTTC. Encoded protein: CASSHPEDAIYEQYF. The chain employs TRBV7-9 and TRBJ2-7; D is perhaps TRBD2 (5 bases). With 5 bases removed from V and 4 bases from J, the gap between germline ends came to 18 bases. The germline gives CDR1 SEHNR, CDR2 FQNEAQ (reference sequence). The CDR3 sequence is 15 residues long.

This chain links TRBV11-2 with TRBJ2-5; the D is unclear. The germline CDR1 and CDR2 sequences are SGHAT and FQNNGV. CDR3 length: 13 amino acids. Trimming stripped 5 bases from V and 7 bases from J, with 14 bases between. CDR3 residues: CASSPRTVWTQYF. The CDR3 bases are TGTGCCAGCAGCCCCCGGACCGTCTGGACCCAGTACTTC. Variable domain in full (rest from reference TRBV11-2 and TRBJ2-5): EAGVAQSPRYKIIEKRQSVAFWCNPISGHATLYWYQQILGQGPKLLIQFQNNGVVDDSQLPKDRFSAERLKGVDSTLKIQPAKLEDSAVYLCASSPRTVWTQYFGPGTRLLVL.

This clonotype occurred a few times. This sequence joins TRBV11-3 and TRBJ2-5, with D perhaps matching TRBD1 (5 bases). V was pared by 2 bases and J by 5 bases, with 9 bases between. The CDR3 extends over 13 amino acids. The V gene's germline CDR1 is SGHNT and CDR2 YENEEA. CDR3 amino acids: CASSLSGWETQYF. In DNA, the CDR3 is TGTGCCAGCAGCTTATCAGGGTGGGAGACCCAGTACTTC.

The chain employs TRBV4-1 and TRBJ1-5; 9 bases match TRBD1. Unmatched junction bases numbered 4, after V lost 3 bases and J lost 1 base. The length of the CDR3 is 16 residues. The germline V gene has CDR1 MGHRA and CDR2 YSYEKL. CDR3 sequence (DNA): TGCGCCAGCAGCCAGCTGGACAGGGGAAGCAATCAGCCCCAGCATTTT. Translation gives CASSQLDRGSNQPQHF.

This clonotype was seen at least ten times. V and J are TRBV29-1 and TRBJ2-5; 7 bases match TRBD1. This CDR3 comprises 14 residues. The V and J ends lost 3 bases and 2 bases, in that order; junction bases with no gene match: 6. CDR1 and CDR2 (germline): SQVTM, ANQGSEA. The CDR3 sequence: CSVDGSGGQETQYF. DNA of the CDR3: TGCAGCGTTGATGGATCAGGGGGTCAAGAGACCCAGTACTTC.

The chain couples TRBV27 to TRBJ2-1; tentatively, D is TRBD1 (5 bases). The germline V and J ends were trimmed by 6 bases and 8 bases, with 17 bases remaining between them. CDR1 and CDR2 (germline): MNHEY, SMNVEV (reference sequence). This CDR3 has 14 amino acids. This chain's CDR3 is CASSPDPQGDEQFF. The CDR3 region has the DNA TGTGCCAGCAGCCCGGATCCTCAAGGGGATGAGCAGTTCTTC.

The sample holds a few counts of this clonotype. The DNA of the CDR3 is TGCAGTGCTATCCGGGCGGCCCAGTACTTC. As protein: CSAIRAAQYF. This chain connects TRBV20-1 to TRBJ2-5, with unresolved D. This CDR3 has 10 residues. Between the trimmed V and J ends, which lost 4 bases and 9 bases, there was a span of 9 bases. The germline gives CDR1 DFQATT, CDR2 SNEGSKA (reference sequence).

The chain is built from TRBV20-1 and TRBJ2-5; D remains ambiguous. Germline-derived CDR1 and CDR2 are DFQATT and SNEGSKA (reference sequence). The ends were cut back, 5 bases at V and 1 base at J, with 8 bases in the middle. The CDR3 consists of 12 residues. CDR3 sequence (DNA): TGCAGTGCTTTACTAACCCAAGAGACCCAGTACTTC. Translated: CSALLTQETQYF.

The V gene is TRBV5-6, the J gene TRBJ1-1, with no clear D. The CDR3 is made up of 14 amino acids. Germline CDR1 SGHDT, CDR2 YYEEEE. V was pared by 5 bases and J by 1 base, with 12 bases between. The CDR3, as DNA: TGTGCCAGCAGTGTTCTAGCAGGGAACACTGAAGCTTTCTTT. Its translation is CASSVLAGNTEAFF. Combining the CDR3 with reference TRBV5-6 and TRBJ1-1 gives the whole variable domain DAGVTQSPTHLIKTRGQQVTLRCSPKSGHDTVSWYQQALGQGPQFIFQYYEEEERQRGNFPDRFSGHQFPNYSSELNVNALLLGDSALYLCASSVLAGNTEAFFGQGTRLTVV.

The chain recombines TRBV20-1 with TRBJ1-4; 7 positions match TRBD1. CDR1 DFQATT and CDR2 SNEGSKA come from the germline V gene (reference sequence). The CDR3 length is 14 residues. The J segment lost 0 bases and the V segment lost 5 bases, leaving 3 bases of the junction unmatched. The CDR3 DNA follows: TGCAGTGCTCGGGACAGAGCAACTAATGAAAAACTGTTTTTT. It specifies CSARDRATNEKLFF.

This clonotype was counted between two and nine times. One end of the junction fails to match germline, which may point to a read error. The chain is built from TRBV4-3 and TRBJ2-7; D uncertain. This CDR3 has 14 amino acids. CDR1 is LGHNA, CDR2 YSLEER, per germline. CDR3 nucleotides: TGCGCCAGCAGCCAAGATGGACGGTCCTACGGGCAGTACTTC. This encodes CASSQDGRSYGQYF.

There are a few counts of this clonotype. The chain is built from TRBV20-1 and TRBJ2-3, with 9 positions matching TRBD1. J gave up 6 bases and V 4 bases, and 17 bases lay outside the gene matches. This CDR3 has 17 amino acids. Germline loops: CDR1 DFQATT, CDR2 SNEGSKA (reference sequence). CDR3 residues: CSAKFPPRDRVGDTQYF. CDR3 coding DNA: TGCAGTGCTAAGTTCCCGCCCCGGGACAGGGTAGGGGATACGCAGTATTTT.

This clonotype was seen only a few times. This sequence joins TRBV7-9 and TRBJ2-4; 8 bases map to TRBD1. Unmatched junction bases numbered 3, after V lost 5 bases and J lost 3 bases. The germline gives CDR1 SEHNR, CDR2 FQNEAQ (reference sequence). The CDR3 length is 14 residues. The CDR3 loop is CASSAGTGKNIQYF. Here the CDR3 DNA reads TGTGCCAGCAGCGCAGGGACAGGCAAAAACATTCAGTACTTC.

The chain combines TRBV28 with TRBJ2-3; D call uncertain. Trimming stripped 6 bases from V and 4 bases from J, with 14 bases between. The CDR3 is made up of 14 amino acids. The germline V gene has CDR1 MDHEN and CDR2 SYDVKM. This CDR3 reads CASSVTALPDTQYF. The CDR3 nucleotides read TGTGCCAGCAGCGTTACAGCGTTGCCAGATACGCAGTATTTT. Based on the CDR3 plus reference TRBV28 and TRBJ2-3, the full variable domain is DVKVTQSSRYLVKRTGEKVFLECVQDMDHENMFWYRQDPGLGLRLIYFSYDVKMKEKGDIPEGYSVSREKKERFSLILESASTNQTSMYLCASSVTALPDTQYFGPGTRLTVL.

In this sample, this clonotype turned up a few times. The rearrangement uses TRBV5-6 and TRBJ2-3; 7 positions match TRBD2. Germline V gives CDR1 SGHDT, CDR2 YYEEEE. V was pared by 4 bases and J by 0 bases, with 14 bases of the junction left unmatched. The CDR3 loop spans 18 amino acids. The CDR3 reads CASSRQGVERGSTDTQYF. The DNA for the CDR3 is TGTGCCAGCAGCCGGCAAGGGGTGGAGCGGGGCAGCACAGATACGCAGTATTTT.

V gene TRBV5-5 combines with J gene TRBJ1-5; 10 nucleotides align to TRBD1. The V segment lost 0 bases and the J segment 2 bases; nucleotides outside the gene matches: 2. The CDR3 is 16 amino acids. Looked up from germline, CDR1 is SGHKS and CDR2 is YYEKEE (reference sequence). The CDR3 sequence: CASSLEGQGRNQPQHF. For the CDR3, the DNA is TGTGCCAGCAGCTTGGAGGGACAGGGGCGCAATCAGCCCCAGCATTTT.

The J gene is TRBJ1-5, the V gene TRBV29-1; 11 bases are shared with TRBD1. CDR3 length equals 14 residues. V was clipped by 6 bases and J by 9 bases; unmatched bases: 10. Germline lookup yields CDR1 SQVTM and CDR2 ANQGSEA. This CDR3 is CSVRTGGDGRPQHF. The CDR3 DNA follows: TGCAGCGTCCGGACAGGGGGCGACGGTCGGCCCCAGCATTTT.

In its sample, this clonotype was seen a few times. The chain has TRBV11-2 and TRBJ2-3, with unresolved D. The V gene's germline CDR1 is SGHAT and CDR2 FQNNGV. This CDR3 spans 13 amino acids. The germline V and J ends were trimmed by 1 base and 5 bases, with 7 bases remaining between them. The CDR3 region is CASSLGVGDTQYF. The CDR3 DNA reads TGTGCCAGCAGCTTAGGGGTGGGAGATACGCAGTATTTT.

This chain joins TRBV29-1 and TRBJ2-3; 7 nucleotides agree with TRBD1. The CDR3 loop spans 13 amino acids. Germline CDR1 SQVTM, CDR2 ANQGSEA. Losses at the gene ends were 3 bases for V and 5 bases for J; bases not matched to a gene: 5. CDR3 loop: CSVDRQGQDTQYF. The CDR3, as DNA: TGCAGCGTTGACCGACAGGGTCAAGATACGCAGTATTTT.

The chain combines TRBV7-3 with TRBJ2-7; 7 positions agree with TRBD2. This CDR3 is built from 13 residues. V lost 9 bases and J lost 3; bases outside the gene matches: 8. The V gene's germline CDR1 is SGHTA and CDR2 FQGTGA. The CDR3 bases are TGTGCCAGGCCTAGCGGCGGCTTCTACGAGCAGTACTTC. Its protein product is CARPSGGFYEQYF.

The chain has TRBV28 and TRBJ2-5, with D possibly being TRBD1 (5 bases). The J call may be mistaken, given a closer DNA end match to TRBJ2-7. Germline V lookup: CDR1 MDHEN, CDR2 SYDVKM. The CDR3 has 15 residues. The CDR3 DNA sequence: TGTGCCAGCAGTTTAACTCATGCAGGGCAGAACGAGCAGTACTTC. This translates into CASSLTHAGQNEQYF.

This clonotype was found a few times. The V gene is TRBV5-8, the J gene TRBJ2-7; TRBD2 matches 9 bases. Germline trimming cut 5 bases from V and 1 base from J; bases unmatched to any gene: 19. The germline gives CDR1 SGHTS, CDR2 YDEGEE. This CDR3 comprises 19 residues. The CDR3 region is CASRAYGGGATSSSYEQYF. Here the CDR3 DNA reads TGTGCCAGCAGGGCTTATGGCGGGGGGGCAACATCCTCTTCCTACGAGCAGTACTTC. Together with reference TRBV5-8 and TRBJ2-7, the CDR3 gives the full variable domain: EAGVTQSPTHLIKTRGQQATLRCSPISGHTSVYWYQQALGLGLQFLLWYDEGEERNRGNFPPRFSGRQFPNYSSELNVNALELEDSALYLCASRAYGGGATSSSYEQYFGPGTRLTVT.

This clonotype was counted a few times. CDR3 sequence: CSARDSRWGNQPQHF. CDR3 nucleotides: TGCAGTGCTAGGGACTCCCGGTGGGGCAATCAGCCCCAGCATTTT. V is TRBV20-1 and J is TRBJ1-5, with D hard to call. The CDR3 consists of 15 residues. Trimming pared 3 bases from V and 2 bases from J, leaving 14 bases between. Germline-derived CDR1 and CDR2 are DFQATT and SNEGSKA (reference sequence).

The V and J genes are TRBV3-1 and TRBJ2-2; 9 nucleotides line up with TRBD1. CDR3 length: 16 residues. CDR1 and CDR2 from the germline V gene are LGHDT and YNNKEL (reference sequence). J lost 5 bases, V lost 6 bases, and 10 bases had no gene match. The CDR3 spells CASRENRGPHTGELFF. CDR3 bases: TGTGCCAGCAGGGAGAACAGGGGGCCACATACCGGGGAGCTGTTTTTT.

The chain is built from TRBV9 and TRBJ2-7, with D maybe TRBD2 (5 bases). Germline V lookup: CDR1 SGDLS, CDR2 YYNGEE. CDR3 length equals 18 residues. V gave up 4 bases and J gave up 2 bases, with 25 bases separating them. CDR3 nucleotides: TGTGCCAGCAGCCCGTCCACGGGCGGGTATGGGAGAGCCTACGAGCAGTACTTC. It specifies CASSPSTGGYGRAYEQYF.